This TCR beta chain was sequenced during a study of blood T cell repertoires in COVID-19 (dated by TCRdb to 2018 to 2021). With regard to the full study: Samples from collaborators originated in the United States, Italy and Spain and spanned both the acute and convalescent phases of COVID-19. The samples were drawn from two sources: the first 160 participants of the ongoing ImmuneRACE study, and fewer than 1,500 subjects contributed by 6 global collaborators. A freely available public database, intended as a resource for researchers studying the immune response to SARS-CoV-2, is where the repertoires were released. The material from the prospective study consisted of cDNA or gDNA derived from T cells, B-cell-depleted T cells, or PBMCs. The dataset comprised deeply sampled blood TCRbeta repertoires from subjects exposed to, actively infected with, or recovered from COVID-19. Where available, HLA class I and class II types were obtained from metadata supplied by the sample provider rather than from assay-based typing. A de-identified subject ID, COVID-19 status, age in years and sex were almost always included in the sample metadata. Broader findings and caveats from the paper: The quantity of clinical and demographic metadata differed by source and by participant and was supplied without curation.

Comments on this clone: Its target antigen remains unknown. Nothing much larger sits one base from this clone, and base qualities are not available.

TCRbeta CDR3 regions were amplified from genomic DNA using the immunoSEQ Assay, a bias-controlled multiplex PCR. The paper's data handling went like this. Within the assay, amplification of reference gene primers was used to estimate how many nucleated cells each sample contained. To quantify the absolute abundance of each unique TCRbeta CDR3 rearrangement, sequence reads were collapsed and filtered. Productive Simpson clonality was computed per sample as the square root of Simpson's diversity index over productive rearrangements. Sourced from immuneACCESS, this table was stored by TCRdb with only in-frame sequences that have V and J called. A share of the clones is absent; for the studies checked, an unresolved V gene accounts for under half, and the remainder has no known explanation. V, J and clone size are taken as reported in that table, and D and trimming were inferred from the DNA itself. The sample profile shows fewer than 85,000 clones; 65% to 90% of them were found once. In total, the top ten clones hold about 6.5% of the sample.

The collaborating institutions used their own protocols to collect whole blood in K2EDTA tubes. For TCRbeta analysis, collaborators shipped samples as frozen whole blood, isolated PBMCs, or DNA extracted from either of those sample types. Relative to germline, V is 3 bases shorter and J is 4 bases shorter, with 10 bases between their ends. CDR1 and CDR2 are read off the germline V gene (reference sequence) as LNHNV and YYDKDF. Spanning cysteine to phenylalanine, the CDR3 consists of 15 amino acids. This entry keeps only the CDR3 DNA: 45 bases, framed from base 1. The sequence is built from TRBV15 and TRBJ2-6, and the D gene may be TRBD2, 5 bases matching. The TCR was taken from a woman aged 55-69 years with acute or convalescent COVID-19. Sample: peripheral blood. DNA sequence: TGTGCCACCAGCAGTTCGGGATCCGGGGCCAACGTCCTGACTTTC. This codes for CATSSSGSGANVLTF.